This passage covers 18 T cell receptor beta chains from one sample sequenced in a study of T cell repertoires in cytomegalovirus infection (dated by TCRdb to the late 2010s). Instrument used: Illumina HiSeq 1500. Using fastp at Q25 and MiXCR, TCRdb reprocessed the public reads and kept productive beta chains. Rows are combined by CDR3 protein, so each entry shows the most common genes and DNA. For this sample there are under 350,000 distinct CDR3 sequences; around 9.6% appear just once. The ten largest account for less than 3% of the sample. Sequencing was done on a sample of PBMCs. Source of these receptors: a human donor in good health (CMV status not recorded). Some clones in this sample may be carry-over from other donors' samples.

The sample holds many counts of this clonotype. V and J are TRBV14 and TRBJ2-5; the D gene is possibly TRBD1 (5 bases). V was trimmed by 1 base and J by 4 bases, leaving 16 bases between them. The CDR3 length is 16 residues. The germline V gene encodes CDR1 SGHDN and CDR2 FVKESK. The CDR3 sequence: CASSQVGDSARETQYF. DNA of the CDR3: TGTGCCAGCAGCCAAGTAGGGGATTCGGCCAGAGAGACCCAGTACTTC.

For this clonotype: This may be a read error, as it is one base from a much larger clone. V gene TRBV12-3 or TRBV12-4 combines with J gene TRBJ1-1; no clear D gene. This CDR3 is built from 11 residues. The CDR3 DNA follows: TGTGCCAGCAGTTTACACACTGAAGCTCTCTTT. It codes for CASSLHTEALF.

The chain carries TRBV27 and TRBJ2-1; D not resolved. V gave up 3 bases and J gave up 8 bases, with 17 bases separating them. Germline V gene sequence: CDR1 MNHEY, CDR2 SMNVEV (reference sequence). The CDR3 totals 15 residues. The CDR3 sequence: CASSFFRTMGDEQFF. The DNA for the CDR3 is TGTGCCAGCAGTTTCTTCCGGACCATGGGCGATGAGCAGTTCTTC.

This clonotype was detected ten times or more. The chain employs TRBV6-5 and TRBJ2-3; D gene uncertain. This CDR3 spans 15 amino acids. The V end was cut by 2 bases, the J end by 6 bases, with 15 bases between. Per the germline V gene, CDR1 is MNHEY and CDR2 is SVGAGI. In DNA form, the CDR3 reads TGTGCCAGCAGTTACGCCCCCCGTGGGGTGGATACGCAGTATTTT. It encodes CASSYAPRGVDTQYF.

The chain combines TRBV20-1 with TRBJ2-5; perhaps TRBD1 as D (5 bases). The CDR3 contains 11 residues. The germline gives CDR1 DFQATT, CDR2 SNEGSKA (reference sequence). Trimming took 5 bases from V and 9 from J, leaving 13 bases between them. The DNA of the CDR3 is TGCAGTGCTGGGCAGCAGGGTGCCCAGTACTTC. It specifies CSAGQQGAQYF.

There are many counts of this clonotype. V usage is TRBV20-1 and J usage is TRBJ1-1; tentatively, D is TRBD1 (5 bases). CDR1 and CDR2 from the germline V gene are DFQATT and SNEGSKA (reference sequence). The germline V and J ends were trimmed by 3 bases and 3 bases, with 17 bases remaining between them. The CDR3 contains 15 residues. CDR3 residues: CSASLGEGGDTEAFF. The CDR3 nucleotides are TGCAGTGCTAGTCTAGGGGAAGGAGGTGACACTGAAGCTTTCTTT.

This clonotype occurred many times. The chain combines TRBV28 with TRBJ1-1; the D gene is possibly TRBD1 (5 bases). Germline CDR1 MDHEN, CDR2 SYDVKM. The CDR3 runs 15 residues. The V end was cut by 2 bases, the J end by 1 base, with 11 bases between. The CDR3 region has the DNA TGTGCCAGCAGTTTAGGGGGTGGGAGGAACACTGAAGCTTTCTTT. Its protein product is CASSLGGGRNTEAFF.

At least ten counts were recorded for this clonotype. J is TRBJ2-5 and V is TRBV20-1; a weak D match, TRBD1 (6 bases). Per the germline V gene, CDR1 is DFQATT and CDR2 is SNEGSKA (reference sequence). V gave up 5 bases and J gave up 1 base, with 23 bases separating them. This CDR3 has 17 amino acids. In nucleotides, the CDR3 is TGCAGTGCTCCTAGAACCCAGGGGACCTCCGGCCAAGAGACCCAGTACTTC. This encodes CSAPRTQGTSGQETQYF.

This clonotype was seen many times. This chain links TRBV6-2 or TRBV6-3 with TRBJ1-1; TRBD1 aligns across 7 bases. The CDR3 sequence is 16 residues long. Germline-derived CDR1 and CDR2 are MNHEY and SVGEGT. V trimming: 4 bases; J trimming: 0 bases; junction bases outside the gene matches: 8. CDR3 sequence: CASSWGQLILNTEAFF. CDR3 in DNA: TGTGCCAGCAGTTGGGGACAGCTCATCTTGAACACTGAAGCTTTCTTT.

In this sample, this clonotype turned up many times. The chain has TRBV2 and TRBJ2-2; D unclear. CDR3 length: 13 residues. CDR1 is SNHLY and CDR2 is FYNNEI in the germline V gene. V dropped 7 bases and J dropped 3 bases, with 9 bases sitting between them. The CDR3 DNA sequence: TGTGCCAGCAAGTCCAGAGACACCGGGGAGCTGTTTTTT. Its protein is CASKSRDTGELFF.

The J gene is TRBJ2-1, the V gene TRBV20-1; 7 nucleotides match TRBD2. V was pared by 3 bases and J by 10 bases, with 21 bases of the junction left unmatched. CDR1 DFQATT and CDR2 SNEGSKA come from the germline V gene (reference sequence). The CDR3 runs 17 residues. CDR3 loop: CSASLESGAMGGSEQFF. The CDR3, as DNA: TGCAGTGCTAGCCTGGAAAGCGGGGCGATGGGGGGGTCGGAGCAGTTCTTC.

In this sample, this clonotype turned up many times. Written as DNA, the CDR3 is TGTGCCAGCGGGTCTGGCGGGGGGAGTTACTACAATGAGCAGTTCTTC. It specifies CASGSGGGSYYNEQFF. The V and J genes are TRBV12-3 or TRBV12-4 and TRBJ2-1, with 8 bases matching TRBD2. Unmatched junction bases numbered 12, after V lost 8 bases and J lost 3 bases. The CDR3 spans 16 residues.

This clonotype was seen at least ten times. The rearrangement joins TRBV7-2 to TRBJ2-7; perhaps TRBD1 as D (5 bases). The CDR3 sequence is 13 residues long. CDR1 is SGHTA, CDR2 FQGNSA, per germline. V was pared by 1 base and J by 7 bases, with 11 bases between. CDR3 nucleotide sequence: TGTGCCAGCAGCTTAGATTGGTCAGGGGAGCAGTACTTC. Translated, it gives CASSLDWSGEQYF.

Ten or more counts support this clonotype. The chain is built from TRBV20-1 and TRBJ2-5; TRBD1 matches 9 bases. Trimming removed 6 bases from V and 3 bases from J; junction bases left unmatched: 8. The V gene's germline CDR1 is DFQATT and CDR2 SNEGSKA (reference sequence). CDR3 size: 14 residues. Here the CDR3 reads CSANRGRREETQYF. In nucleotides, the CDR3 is TGCAGTGCCAACAGGGGGCGCAGGGAAGAGACCCAGTACTTC.

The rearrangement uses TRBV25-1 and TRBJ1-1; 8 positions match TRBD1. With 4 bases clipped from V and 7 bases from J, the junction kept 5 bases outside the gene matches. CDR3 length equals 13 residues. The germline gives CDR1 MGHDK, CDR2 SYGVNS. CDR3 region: CASSAGQGDEAFF. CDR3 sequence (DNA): TGTGCCAGCAGTGCCGGACAGGGAGATGAAGCTTTCTTT.

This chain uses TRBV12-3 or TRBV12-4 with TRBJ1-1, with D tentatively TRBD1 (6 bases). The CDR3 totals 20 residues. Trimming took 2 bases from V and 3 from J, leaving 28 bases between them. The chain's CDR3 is CASSLSSDRWLAHRDTEAFF. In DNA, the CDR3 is TGTGCCAGCAGTTTATCCTCCGACAGGTGGCTCGCCCATCGGGACACTGAAGCTTTCTTT.

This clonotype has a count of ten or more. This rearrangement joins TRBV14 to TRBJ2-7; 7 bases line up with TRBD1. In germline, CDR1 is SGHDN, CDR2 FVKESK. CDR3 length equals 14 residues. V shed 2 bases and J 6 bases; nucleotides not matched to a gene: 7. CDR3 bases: TGTGCCAGCAGCCAAAATGAACAGGGGACCGAGCAGTACGTC. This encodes CASSQNEQGTEQYV.

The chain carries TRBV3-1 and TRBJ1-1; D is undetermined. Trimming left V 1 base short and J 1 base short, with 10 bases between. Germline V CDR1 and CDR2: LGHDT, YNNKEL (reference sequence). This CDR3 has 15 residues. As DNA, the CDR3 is TGTGCCAGCAGCCAAGGATTAGGGCGGAACACTGAAGCTTTCTTT. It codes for CASSQGLGRNTEAFF. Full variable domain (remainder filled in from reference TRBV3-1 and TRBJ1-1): DTAVSQTPKYLVTQMGNDKSIKCEQNLGHDTMYWYKQDSKKFLKIMFSYNNKELIINETVPNRFSPKSPDKAHLNLHINSLELGDSAVYFCASSQGLGRNTEAFFGQGTRLTVV.